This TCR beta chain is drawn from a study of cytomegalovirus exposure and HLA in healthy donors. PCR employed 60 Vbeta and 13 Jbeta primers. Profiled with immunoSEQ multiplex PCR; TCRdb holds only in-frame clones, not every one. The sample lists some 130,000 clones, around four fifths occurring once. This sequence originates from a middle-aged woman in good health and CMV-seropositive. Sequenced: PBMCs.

The CDR3 spells CASSERPGGSYEQYF. Here the CDR3 DNA reads TGTGCCAGCAGCGAGAGACCAGGGGGCTCCTACGAGCAGTACTTC. The chain joins TRBV7-3 to TRBJ2-7, with TRBD1 matching 7 bases. After removal of 5 bases from V and 0 bases from J, the junction contained 7 bases not matched to a gene. This CDR3 has 15 amino acids. CDR1 and CDR2 (germline): SGHTA, FQGTGA.